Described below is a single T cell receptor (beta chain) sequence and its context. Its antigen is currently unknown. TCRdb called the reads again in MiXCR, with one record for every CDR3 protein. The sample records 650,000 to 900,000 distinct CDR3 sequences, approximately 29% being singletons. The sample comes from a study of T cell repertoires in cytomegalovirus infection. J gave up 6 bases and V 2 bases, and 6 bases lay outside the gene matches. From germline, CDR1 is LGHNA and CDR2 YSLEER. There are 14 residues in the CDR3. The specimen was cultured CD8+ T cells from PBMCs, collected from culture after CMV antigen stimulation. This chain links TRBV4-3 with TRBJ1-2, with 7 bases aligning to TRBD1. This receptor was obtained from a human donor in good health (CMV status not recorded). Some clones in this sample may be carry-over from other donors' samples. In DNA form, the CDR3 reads TGCGCCAGCAGCCAATTGACAGGGATCCATGGCTACACCTTC. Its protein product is CASSQLTGIHGYTF.